This TCR beta chain was recovered during a study of T cells in Graves' hyperthyroidism and ophthalmopathy. The CDR3 is 14 residues long. The germline CDR1 and CDR2 sequences are SNHLY and FYNNEI. General study results and limits: Model output signaled ophthalmopathy a median roughly six months ahead of onset. Expanded thyroid clonotypes (above 0.001) were mostly also found in blood.

This clonotype showed up just once. The antigen is unknown. A clone one base away is much larger, so this may be a read error. RNA transcripts were the template for amplifying TCR beta CDR3 regions. First-round RT-PCR with HTBI primers amplified the TCR CDR3 region. TCRdb redid the calling of the multiplex PCR reads with MiXCR, one entry per CDR3 protein. The sample has about 270,000 distinct CDR3 sequences; 20% to 25% are singletons. The TCR originated in a man aged 30 to 39 with Graves' ophthalmopathy. The V gene is TRBV2, the J gene TRBJ2-1; 8 bases line up with TRBD2. Specimen: blood. The CDR3, as DNA: TGTGCCAGCAGTGATGGCGGGAGGACGTATGAGCAGCTCTTC. Its protein product is CASSDGGRTYEQLF.